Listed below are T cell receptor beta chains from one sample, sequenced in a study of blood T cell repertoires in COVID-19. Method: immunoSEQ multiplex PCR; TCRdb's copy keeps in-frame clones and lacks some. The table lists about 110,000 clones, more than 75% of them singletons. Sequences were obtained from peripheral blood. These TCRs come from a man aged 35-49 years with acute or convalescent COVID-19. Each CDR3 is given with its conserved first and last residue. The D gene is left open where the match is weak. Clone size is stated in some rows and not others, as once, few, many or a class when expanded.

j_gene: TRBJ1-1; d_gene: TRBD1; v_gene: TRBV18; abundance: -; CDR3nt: TGTGCCAGCTCTCCCGACAGGGTGAACACTGAAGCTTTCTTT; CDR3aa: CASSPDRVNTEAFF
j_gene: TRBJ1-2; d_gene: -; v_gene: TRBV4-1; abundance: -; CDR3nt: TGCGCCAGCAGCCGGGCCCCCTGGCAGGCCGACTATGGCTACACCTTC; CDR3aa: CASSRAPWQADYGYTF
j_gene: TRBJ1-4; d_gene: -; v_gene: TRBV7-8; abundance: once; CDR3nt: TGTGCCAGCAGCGGACGGGATAATGAAAAACTGTTTTTT; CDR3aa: CASSGRDNEKLFF
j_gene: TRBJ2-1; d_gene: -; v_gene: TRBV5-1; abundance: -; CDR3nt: TGCGCCAGCAGCTTGAGGGGTTCGAGTGAGCAGTTCTTC; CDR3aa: CASSLRGSSEQFF
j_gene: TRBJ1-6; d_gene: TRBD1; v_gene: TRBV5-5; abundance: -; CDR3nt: TGTGCCAGCAGCTTGTGGGGACAGGGGCTTCCCAGGGTATCACCCCTCCACTTT; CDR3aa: CASSLWGQGLPRVSPLHF
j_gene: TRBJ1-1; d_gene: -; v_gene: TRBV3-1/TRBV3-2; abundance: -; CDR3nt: TGTGCCAGCAGCCAAGCAGGGCTATCCACTGAAGCTTTCTTT; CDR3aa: CASSQAGLSTEAFF
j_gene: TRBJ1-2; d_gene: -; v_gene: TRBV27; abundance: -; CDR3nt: TGTGCCAGCAGGACATGGGAGGGAGGCAACTATGGCTACACCTTC; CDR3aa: CASRTWEGGNYGYTF
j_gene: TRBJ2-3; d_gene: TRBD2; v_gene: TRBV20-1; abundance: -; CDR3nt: TGCAGTGCTAGTCGGGCGGGAGCGGGAGATACGCAGTATTTT; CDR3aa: CSASRAGAGDTQYF
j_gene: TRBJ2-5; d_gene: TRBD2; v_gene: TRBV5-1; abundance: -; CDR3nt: TGCGCCAGCAGCTTAGCGGGAGGGCCAGGTGGGACCCAGTACTTC; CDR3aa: CASSLAGGPGGTQYF
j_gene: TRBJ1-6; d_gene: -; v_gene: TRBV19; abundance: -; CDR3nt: TGTGCCAGTAGTATGAGCGGAAGCTGGAGGGTTTCACCCCTCCACTTT; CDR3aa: CASSMSGSWRVSPLHF
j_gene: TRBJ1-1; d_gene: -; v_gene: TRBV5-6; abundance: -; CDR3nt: TGTGCCAGCAGATCCGGGAACACTGAAGCTTTCTTT; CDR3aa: CASRSGNTEAFF
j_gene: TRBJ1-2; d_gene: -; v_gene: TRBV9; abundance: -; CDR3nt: TGTGCCAGCAGCGTAAAGGGAGTTACTGATGGCTACACCTTC; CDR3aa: CASSVKGVTDGYTF
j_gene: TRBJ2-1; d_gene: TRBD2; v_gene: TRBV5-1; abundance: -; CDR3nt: TGCGCCAGCAGCTTGGTAGCGGGGGAGACAATAACCTACAATGAGCAGTTCTTC; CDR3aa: CASSLVAGETITYNEQFF
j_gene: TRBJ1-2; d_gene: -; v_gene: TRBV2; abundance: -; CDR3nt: TGTGCCAGCAGGTTGCAGGGCGACTATGGCTACACCTTC; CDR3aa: CASRLQGDYGYTF
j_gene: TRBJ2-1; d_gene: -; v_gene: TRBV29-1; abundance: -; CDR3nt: TGCAGCGTTAGGCTAGCCCACGGGGATGAGCAGTTCTTC; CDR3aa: CSVRLAHGDEQFF
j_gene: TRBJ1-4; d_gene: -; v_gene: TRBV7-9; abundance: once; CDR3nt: TGTGCCAGCAGCTTTAGCACCGGGGGTGAAAAACTGTTTTTT; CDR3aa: CASSFSTGGEKLFF
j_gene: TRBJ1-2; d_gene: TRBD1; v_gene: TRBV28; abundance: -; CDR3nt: TGTGCCAGCAGGGGACAGGGGGCGGGGGGTGGCTATGGCTACACCTTC; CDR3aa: CASRGQGAGGGYGYTF
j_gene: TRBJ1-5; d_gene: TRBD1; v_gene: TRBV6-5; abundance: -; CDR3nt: TGTGCCTCCTGGGGGACAGGAGGGCAGCCCCAGCATTTT; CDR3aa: CASWGTGGQPQHF
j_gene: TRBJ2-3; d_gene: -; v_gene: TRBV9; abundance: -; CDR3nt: TGTGCCAGCAGCCCGAGTGGGCGCCCAGATACGCAGTATTTT; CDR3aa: CASSPSGRPDTQYF
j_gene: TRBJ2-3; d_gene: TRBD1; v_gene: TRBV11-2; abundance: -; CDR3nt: TGTGCCAGCAGCTCATCATACAGGGGTGGCACAGATACGCAGTATTTT; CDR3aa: CASSSSYRGGTDTQYF
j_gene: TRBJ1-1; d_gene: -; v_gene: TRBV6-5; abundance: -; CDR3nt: TGTGCCAGCAGTTCACGCCTTCTGGGACAGAACACTGAAGCTTTCTTT; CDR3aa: CASSSRLLGQNTEAFF
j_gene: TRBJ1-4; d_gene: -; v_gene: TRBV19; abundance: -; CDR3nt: TGTGCCAGTAGTCCTGTCGGGGAAAAACTGTTTTTT; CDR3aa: CASSPVGEKLFF
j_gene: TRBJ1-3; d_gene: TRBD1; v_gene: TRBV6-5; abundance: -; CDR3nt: TGTGCCAGCAGGACAGGGGGCCGCTCTGGAAACACCATATATTTT; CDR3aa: CASRTGGRSGNTIYF
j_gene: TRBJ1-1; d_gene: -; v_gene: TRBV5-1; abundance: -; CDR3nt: TGCGCCAGCAGCTTTTTCCAGAACACTGAAGCTTTCTTT; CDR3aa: CASSFFQNTEAFF
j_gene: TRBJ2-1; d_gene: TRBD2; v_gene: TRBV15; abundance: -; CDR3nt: TGTGCCACCAGCAGCCGCCCGTTAGGACTAGCGGGGGCTCCATCCTACAATGAGCAGTTCTTC; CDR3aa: CATSSRPLGLAGAPSYNEQFF
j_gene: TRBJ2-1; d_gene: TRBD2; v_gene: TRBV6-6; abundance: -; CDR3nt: TGTGCCAGCAGTCAACCGCTTCGGGAGGGCCGAGATGAGCAGTTCTTC; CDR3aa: CASSQPLREGRDEQFF
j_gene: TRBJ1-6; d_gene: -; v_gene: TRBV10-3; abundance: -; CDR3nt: TGTGCCATCAGTGAGTCGAACTCCCACAACCAGGGTTCACCCCTCCACTTT; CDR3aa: CAISESNSHNQGSPLHF
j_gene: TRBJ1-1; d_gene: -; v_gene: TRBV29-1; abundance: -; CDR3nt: TGCAGCGGCTCCCCGGGGGGGAACACTGAAGCTTTCTTT; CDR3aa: CSGSPGGNTEAFF
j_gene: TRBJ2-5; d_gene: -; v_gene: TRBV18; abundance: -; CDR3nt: TGTGCCAGCTCACCACGACTAGGGAGAGAGACCCAGTACTTC; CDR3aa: CASSPRLGRETQYF
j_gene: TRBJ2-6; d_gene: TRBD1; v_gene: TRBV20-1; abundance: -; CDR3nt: TGCAGTGCTAGTTTAGGGGGCTGGACTGGGGCCAACGTCCTGACTTTC; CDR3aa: CSASLGGWTGANVLTF
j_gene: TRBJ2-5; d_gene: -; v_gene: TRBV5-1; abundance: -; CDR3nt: TGCGCCAGCAGCTTGTCAAGGCCTAGCGAAGAGACCCAGTACTTC; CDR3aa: CASSLSRPSEETQYF